The next 10 T cell receptor beta chains were all read from a single sample in a study of control samples from healthy donors and cancer patients. Produced via immunoSEQ multiplex PCR; TCRdb's table is partial and in-frame only. The repertoire has about 160,000 clones, 95% to 96% of them found once; the top ten carry over 1%. Sequencing was performed on blood. The receptors were sampled from a woman aged 25 to 39 in good health.

This chain links TRBV6-5 with TRBJ2-2; D could derive from TRBD1 or TRBD2 (5 bases each). Between the trimmed V and J ends, which lost 2 bases and 7 bases, there was a span of 8 bases. Germline values: CDR1 MNHEY, CDR2 SVGAGI. The CDR3 is 13 residues long. CDR3 region: CASSYRGDGELFF. DNA for the CDR3: TGTGCCAGCAGTTACAGGGGAGACGGGGAGCTGTTTTTT.

The chain carries TRBV28 and TRBJ1-1; D might be TRBD1 (5 bases). CDR1 is MDHEN and CDR2 is SYDVKM in the germline V gene. V was shortened by 3 bases and J by 4 bases, with 12 bases between the two germline ends. There are 14 residues in the CDR3. Here the CDR3 reads CASSFAGRATEAFF. CDR3 DNA: TGTGCCAGCAGTTTCGCGGGGCGCGCCACTGAAGCTTTCTTT.

This clone was seen once. The chain employs TRBV6-1 and TRBJ2-1, with D perhaps TRBD2 (7 bases). The CDR3 runs to 14 residues. V was shortened by 2 bases and J by 9 bases, with 14 bases between the two germline ends. The germline CDR1 and CDR2 sequences are MNHNS and SASEGT. CDR3 nucleotide sequence: TGTGCCAGCAGTGAATGGCGGGGGCGGGGTGAGCAGTTCTTC. Translated, it gives CASSEWRGRGEQFF.

The V and J genes are TRBV4-1 and TRBJ1-1; D is unresolved. The CDR3 covers 14 residues. Trimming pared 3 bases from V and 4 bases from J, leaving 12 bases between. Looked up from germline, CDR1 is MGHRA and CDR2 is YSYEKL. The CDR3 spells CASSHLIVRTEAFF. CDR3 in DNA: TGCGCCAGCAGCCATCTGATCGTCCGCACTGAAGCTTTCTTT.

V is TRBV2 and J is TRBJ2-3, with a weak D call TRBD1 (5 bases). This CDR3 has 14 residues. From germline, CDR1 is SNHLY and CDR2 FYNNEI. Trimming stripped 8 bases from V and 2 bases from J, with 14 bases between. Here the CDR3 reads CASVGAVDTDTQYF. CDR3 sequence (DNA): TGTGCCAGCGTAGGGGCCGTTGACACAGATACGCAGTATTTT. Drawing the rest from reference TRBV2 and TRBJ2-3, the complete variable domain is EPEVTQTPSHQVTQMGQEVILRCVPISNHLYFYWYRQILGQKVEFLVSFYNNEISEKSEIFDDQFSVERPDGSNFTLKIRSTKLEDSAMYFCASVGAVDTDTQYFGPGTRLTVL.

CDR3 coding DNA: TGCGCCAGCAGCCAAGTTGTCCGGACAGGTATCACCAAAAACATTCAGTACTTC. Translation: CASSQVVRTGITKNIQYF. The chain combines TRBV4-1 with TRBJ2-4; 7 positions agree with TRBD1. CDR3 length: 18 residues. The V gene's germline CDR1 is MGHRA and CDR2 YSYEKL. V lost 1 base to trimming and J lost 2 bases; unmatched junction nucleotides: 11.

The chain links TRBV3-1 (or the pseudogene TRBV3-2) to TRBJ2-1; 11 bases are a match to TRBD2. Germline assignment: CDR1 LGHDT and CDR2 YNNKEL (reference sequence). Losses at the gene ends were 4 bases for V and 4 bases for J; bases not matched to a gene: 3. The CDR3 is made up of 15 amino acids. CDR3: CASSPTSGMYNEQFF. The CDR3 nucleotides read TGTGCCAGCAGCCCGACTAGCGGGATGTACAATGAGCAGTTCTTC.

The J gene is TRBJ2-3, the V gene TRBV19, with TRBD2 matching 8 bases. V shed 6 bases and J 5 bases; nucleotides not matched to a gene: 10. Per germline, CDR1 LNHDA and CDR2 SQIVND (reference sequence). The CDR3 contains 15 residues. The CDR3 region is CASRVVGLAGDTQYF. In DNA, the CDR3 is TGTGCCAGTAGGGTCGTAGGTCTAGCGGGAGATACGCAGTATTTT.

The chain links TRBV9 to TRBJ2-3; D possibly corresponds to TRBD1 (6 bases). V was trimmed by 1 base and J by 5 bases, leaving 14 bases between them. CDR1 and CDR2 (germline): SGDLS, YYNGEE. The length of the CDR3 is 15 residues. The CDR3 protein is CASSVRAVTGDTQYF. As DNA, the CDR3 is TGTGCCAGCAGCGTAAGAGCGGTGACAGGAGATACGCAGTATTTT. The whole variable domain, remainder taken from reference TRBV9 and TRBJ2-3, is DSGVTQTPKHLITATGQRVTLRCSPRSGDLSVYWYQQSLDQGLQFLIQYYNGEERAKGNILERFSAQQFPDLHSELNLSSLELGDSALYFCASSVRAVTGDTQYFGPGTRLTVL.

This sequence joins TRBV28 and TRBJ1-6; a weak D match, TRBD1 (5 bases). Germline CDR1 is MDHEN and CDR2 is SYDVKM. This CDR3 is 14 amino acids long. V was pared by 6 bases and J by 7 bases, with 13 bases between. The CDR3 here is CASSLSGANSPLHF. CDR3 DNA sequence: TGTGCCAGCAGCCTGTCCGGGGCGAATTCACCCCTCCACTTT.